These 11 T cell receptor beta chains share one sample of origin, sequenced in a study of early T cells in non-severe SARS-CoV-2 infection. TCRdb processed the 5' RACE reads anew with MiXCR; each CDR3 protein has one entry. The sample shows about 49,000 distinct CDR3 sequences, around 6.9% of them seen only once. Sequenced material: whole blood, taken at baseline. These receptor sequences come from an adult who was a healthcare worker with PCR-confirmed SARS-CoV-2 infection or an uninfected control (not recorded which).

At least ten counts were recorded for this clonotype. This chain links TRBV6-2 or TRBV6-3 with TRBJ2-3, with 10 bases that match TRBD2. V was clipped by 6 bases and J by 4 bases; unmatched bases: 10. The CDR3 spans 16 residues. Germline-derived CDR1 and CDR2 are MNHEY and SVGEGT. CDR3 loop: CASSTSGTSAADTQYF. CDR3 nucleotides: TGTGCCAGCAGCACGTCCGGGACTAGCGCTGCAGATACGCAGTATTTT.

This clonotype appeared a few times. This chain links TRBV6-1 with TRBJ1-3; D may be TRBD1 (6 bases). Germline CDR1 and CDR2: MNHNS and SASEGT. This CDR3 contains 15 residues. V was cut by 1 base and J by 0 bases, with 7 bases left in between. CDR3 sequence: CASSEDRDSGNTIYF. The CDR3 nucleotides read TGTGCCAGCAGTGAAGACAGGGACTCTGGAAACACCATATATTTT.

The V and J genes are TRBV4-2 and TRBJ2-3; the D is unclear. Germline CDR1 LGHNA, CDR2 YNFKEQ. Trimming shortened V by 5 bases and J by 2 bases, and 5 bases separated the two germline ends. The CDR3 is 12 residues long. The CDR3 DNA sequence: TGTGCCAGCAGCTGGACCACAGATACGCAGTATTTT. Its protein product is CASSWTTDTQYF.

This clonotype came up many times. The V gene is TRBV2, the J gene TRBJ2-2, with D perhaps given as TRBD1 or TRBD2 (5 bases each). Trimming took 6 bases from V and 2 from J, leaving 10 bases between them. Germline CDR1 reads SNHLY; CDR2 reads FYNNEI. This CDR3 comprises 14 residues. The CDR3 spells CASRPGRNTGELFF. In nucleotides, the CDR3 is TGTGCCAGCAGACCAGGGAGAAACACCGGGGAGCTGTTTTTT.

This clonotype was recorded a few times. The J gene is TRBJ1-3, the V gene TRBV7-2, with D possibly matching TRBD1 (6 bases). With 7 bases removed from V and 0 bases from J, the gap between germline ends came to 10 bases. The CDR3 is made up of 14 amino acids. Germline assignment: CDR1 SGHTA and CDR2 FQGNSA. DNA for the CDR3: TGTGCCAGCACCTCGACAGGCTCTGGAAACACCATATATTTT. Protein sequence: CASTSTGSGNTIYF.

The V gene is TRBV10-1, the J gene TRBJ2-3; D is undetermined. The CDR3 is made up of 13 amino acids. The germline V gene encodes CDR1 WNHNN and CDR2 SYGVQD (reference sequence). V was pared by 7 bases and J by 6 bases, with 14 bases between. In DNA form, the CDR3 reads TGCGCCAGCACCACAACCCCGCCTGATACGCAGTATTTT. Amino acids: CASTTTPPDTQYF.

By frequency in the sample, this clonotype is medium-sized. The chain uses TRBV6-2 or TRBV6-3 and TRBJ2-7; D might be TRBD1 (6 bases). Trimming stripped 10 bases from V and 5 bases from J, with 12 bases between. The germline V gene has CDR1 MNHEY and CDR2 SVGEGT. The CDR3 loop spans 11 amino acids. The CDR3 region has the DNA TGTGCCACCCGAACAGGGAACGAGCAGTACTTC. Its translation: CATRTGNEQYF.

The chain combines TRBV20-1 with TRBJ2-1; 11 nucleotides agree with TRBD2. Germline V gene sequence: CDR1 DFQATT, CDR2 SNEGSKA (reference sequence). The CDR3 extends over 14 amino acids. Germline trimming cut 4 bases from V and 2 bases from J; bases unmatched to any gene: 1. CDR3 sequence: CSAISGGAYNEQFF. The CDR3 nucleotides read TGCAGTGCTATTAGCGGGGGGGCCTACAATGAGCAGTTCTTC.

The V and J genes are TRBV28 and TRBJ2-2; 8 bases are shared with TRBD1. The ends lost 5 bases at V and 2 bases at J; junction bases unmatched: 4. This CDR3 region has 15 residues. Germline V lookup: CDR1 MDHEN, CDR2 SYDVKM. The CDR3 is CASSTGGSNTGELFF. For the CDR3, the DNA is TGTGCCAGCAGTACAGGGGGGTCCAACACCGGGGAGCTGTTTTTT.

The chain combines TRBV9 with TRBJ2-1, with 9 bases matching TRBD2. The V gene end was trimmed by 0 bases and the J gene end by 4 bases; junction bases not matched to a gene: 5. This CDR3 region has 16 residues. Germline V gene sequence: CDR1 SGDLS, CDR2 YYNGEE. CDR3 in DNA: TGTGCCAGCAGCGTAGGCATAGCGGGAGCTTACAATGAGCAGTTCTTC. Its translation: CASSVGIAGAYNEQFF.

This clonotype was detected only a few times. The chain employs TRBV7-6 and TRBJ2-1; D is ambiguous. The CDR3 is made up of 14 amino acids. Trimming removed 0 bases at V and 8 bases at J, with 11 bases between. Germline lookup yields CDR1 SGHVS and CDR2 FNYEAQ. The CDR3 is CASSLAAPGYEQFF. The CDR3 nucleotides are TGTGCCAGCAGCTTAGCCGCACCGGGCTATGAGCAGTTCTTC.